The 25 T cell receptor beta chains given below trace back to one sample, sequenced in a study of cytomegalovirus exposure and HLA in healthy donors. Primers for the PCR totalled 60 Vbeta and 13 Jbeta. Some clones are missing from TCRdb's copy, which holds only in-frame ones; the method was immunoSEQ multiplex PCR. The repertoire includes some 98,000 clones, less than 9.5% of them detected once, and around 4.9% sits in the top ten. The sequencing input was PBMCs. The receptors shown here come from a man in his fifties or sixties in good health and CMV-seropositive.

Only a few counts were recorded for this clone. The V and J genes are TRBV30 and TRBJ2-2; a weak D match, TRBD1 (6 bases). CDR1 is GTSNPN, CDR2 SVGIG, per germline (reference sequence). CDR3 length: 14 residues. The V end was cut by 3 bases, the J end by 4 bases, with 12 bases between. The CDR3 region has the DNA TGTGCCTGGAGGGAGACAGGTTTCACCGGGGAGCTGTTTTTT. It encodes CAWRETGFTGELFF.

This clone was found a few times. This chain links TRBV13 with TRBJ2-1; 13 positions match TRBD2. This CDR3 is 15 amino acids long. The germline gives CDR1 PRHDT, CDR2 FYEKMQ (reference sequence). The junction had 4 bases not matched to a gene; V was cut back by 3 bases and J by 8 bases. The CDR3 DNA sequence: TGTGCCAGCAGCTTTTGGACTAGCGGGAGTGATGAGCAGTTCTTC. It yields the protein CASSFWTSGSDEQFF.

This clone was recorded a few times. As DNA, the CDR3 is TGTGCCAGCTCACCAAACAGGGAGGGCGGCTACACCTTC. Translated, it gives CASSPNREGGYTF. The rearrangement joins TRBV18 to TRBJ1-2; weak D call: TRBD1 (6 bases). Germline CDR1 and CDR2: KGHSH and LQKENI. This CDR3 contains 13 residues. With 2 bases removed from V and 8 bases from J, the gap between germline ends came to 12 bases.

This clone turned up a few times. The J gene is TRBJ1-5, the V gene TRBV18; D might be TRBD1 (6 bases). The CDR3 has 14 amino acids. Looked up from germline, CDR1 is KGHSH and CDR2 is LQKENI. V dropped 3 bases and J dropped 3 bases, with 9 bases sitting between them. The CDR3 sequence: CASSPDRNNQPQHF. The CDR3 DNA is TGTGCCAGCTCACCCGACAGGAACAATCAGCCCCAGCATTTT.

This clone was seen a handful of times. The V and J genes are TRBV7-6 and TRBJ1-1; the D is unclear. Germline V gene lookup returns CDR1 SGHVS and CDR2 FNYEAQ. The CDR3 totals 14 residues. Trimming pared 5 bases from V and 10 bases from J, leaving 20 bases between. The CDR3: CASSQDTGVLRAFF. The CDR3 DNA reads as TGTGCCAGCAGCCAGGATACCGGGGTATTGAGAGCTTTCTTT.

There are a few counts of this clone. This chain links TRBV10-2 with TRBJ2-7, with TRBD2 identical over 12 bases. The J segment lost 6 bases and the V segment lost 4 bases, leaving 4 bases of the junction unmatched. The CDR3 consists of 14 residues. Germline CDR1 is WSHSY and CDR2 is SAAADI. CDR3 loop: CASSGSSGRGEQYF. The CDR3 region has the DNA TGCGCCAGCAGTGGATCTAGCGGGAGGGGCGAGCAGTACTTC.

The chain recombines TRBV9 with TRBJ2-1; D might be TRBD1 (5 bases). The CDR3 sequence is 15 residues long. Germline values: CDR1 SGDLS, CDR2 YYNGEE. V gave up 2 bases and J gave up 3 bases, with 12 bases separating them. CDR3 in amino acids: CASSVQGAGYNEQFF. The CDR3 DNA is TGTGCCAGCAGCGTCCAAGGGGCCGGCTACAATGAGCAGTTCTTC.

This clone was detected only a few times. This chain joins TRBV6-6 and TRBJ2-1; 11 nucleotides line up with TRBD2. This CDR3 is 16 amino acids long. Germline lookup yields CDR1 MNHNY and CDR2 SVGAGI (reference sequence). V trimming: 6 bases; J trimming: 0 bases; junction bases outside the gene matches: 4. The CDR3 loop is CASRTGLADSYNEQFF. The CDR3 DNA reads TGTGCCAGCAGGACGGGACTAGCGGACTCCTACAATGAGCAGTTCTTC.

This clone has a handful of counts. This rearrangement joins TRBV5-1 to TRBJ2-5, with 7 bases fitting TRBD1. Germline CDR1 reads SGHRS; CDR2 reads YFSETQ. The CDR3 consists of 14 residues. V was pared by 3 bases and J by 7 bases, with 9 bases of the junction left unmatched. This CDR3 is CASSSDRPLGTQYF. The CDR3 region has the DNA TGCGCCAGCAGCTCGGACAGGCCCCTAGGGACCCAGTACTTC.

V gene TRBV30 combines with J gene TRBJ1-2; D is possibly TRBD1 (5 bases). Germline-derived CDR1 and CDR2 are GTSNPN and SVGIG (reference sequence). There are 13 residues in the CDR3. The V and J ends lost 7 bases and 4 bases respectively, with 16 bases between them. The CDR3 DNA follows: TGTGCCTCTCCCCCCCAGGGTCCCTATGGCTACACCTTC. Translating gives CASPPQGPYGYTF.

This rearrangement joins TRBV5-1 to TRBJ2-2; the match to TRBD2 covers 12 bases. The CDR3 runs to 16 residues. Per germline, CDR1 SGHRS and CDR2 YFSETQ. Losses at the gene ends were 3 bases for V and 7 bases for J; bases not matched to a gene: 7. CDR3 protein: CASSSLAGGPVGELFF. CDR3 coding DNA: TGCGCCAGCAGCTCCCTAGCGGGAGGGCCCGTCGGGGAGCTGTTTTTT. The full variable domain, completed using reference TRBV5-1 and TRBJ2-2, is KAGVTQTPRYLIKTRGQQVTLSCSPISGHRSVSWYQQTPGQGLQFLFEYFSETQRNKGNFPGRFSGRQFSNSRSEMNVSTLELGDSALYLCASSSLAGGPVGELFFGEGSRLTVL.

The chain has TRBV6-5 and TRBJ1-6; 7 nucleotides line up with TRBD1. There are 14 residues in the CDR3. Trimming cost V 7 bases and J 4 bases; bases outside gene matches: 4. The germline V gene encodes CDR1 MNHEY and CDR2 SVGAGI. The chain's CDR3 is CASKKQGYNSPLHF. The CDR3 DNA follows: TGTGCCAGCAAGAAACAGGGGTATAATTCACCCCTCCACTTT.

The gene calls are TRBV18 and TRBJ2-7, with TRBD2 identical over 7 bases. Losses at the gene ends were 3 bases for V and 6 bases for J; bases not matched to a gene: 11. Per the germline V gene, CDR1 is KGHSH and CDR2 is LQKENI. The CDR3 consists of 15 residues. DNA for the CDR3: TGTGCCAGCTCACCGATCGAGCGGGAAGTCGGCGAGCAGTACTTC. This codes for CASSPIEREVGEQYF. Complete variable domain (other parts from reference TRBV18 and TRBJ2-7): NAGVMQNPRHLVRRRGQEARLRCSPMKGHSHVYWYRQLPEEGLKFMVYLQKENIIDESGMPKERFSAEFPKEGPSILRIQQVVRGDSAAYFCASSPIEREVGEQYFGPGTRLTVT.

This clone has a handful of counts. The chain joins TRBV5-3 to TRBJ2-3, with a weak D call TRBD2 (6 bases). TRBV5-3 belongs to the ORF category, with a function that is uncertain. The CDR3 is 16 amino acids. Trimming pared 2 bases from V and 0 bases from J, leaving 13 bases between. The CDR3 is CARSLGGRGSTDTQYF. The CDR3 DNA is TGTGCCAGAAGCTTAGGAGGGCGGGGTAGCACAGATACGCAGTATTTT.

The chain couples TRBV6-6 to TRBJ2-7; the D gene is possibly TRBD1 (6 bases). CDR1 and CDR2 (germline): MNHNY, SVGAGI (reference sequence). The CDR3 sequence is 14 residues long. Trimming took 7 bases from V and 1 from J, leaving 14 bases between them. This chain's CDR3 is CASKQGGMSYEQYF. The CDR3 DNA reads TGTGCCAGCAAGCAAGGGGGTATGTCCTACGAGCAGTACTTC.

This clone was found many times. This chain uses TRBV29-1 with TRBJ1-4, with a tentative D call TRBD1 (5 bases). Trimming removed 7 bases at V and 7 bases at J, with 16 bases between. Germline V gives CDR1 SQVTM, CDR2 ANQGSEA. There are 13 residues in the CDR3. The CDR3 loop is CSAVGGEGEKLFF. CDR3 nucleotides: TGCAGCGCAGTGGGGGGAGAGGGTGAAAAACTGTTTTTT. The complete variable domain, with remaining parts taken from reference TRBV29-1 and TRBJ1-4, reads SAVISQKPSRDICQRGTSLTIQCQVDSQVTMMFWYRQQPGQSLTLIATANQGSEATYESGFVIDKFPISRPNLTFSTLTVSNMSPEDSSIYLCSAVGGEGEKLFFGSGTQLSVL.

The genes are TRBV7-3 and TRBJ1-5; the D is unclear. CDR3 length: 13 amino acids. Trimming shortened V by 4 bases and J by 6 bases, and 10 bases separated the two germline ends. The germline gives CDR1 SGHTA, CDR2 FQGTGA. The CDR3 region is CASSSSVGQPQHF. In DNA form, the CDR3 reads TGTGCCAGCAGCTCCTCGGTCGGTCAGCCCCAGCATTTT.

This clone was counted a few times. The chain combines TRBV27 with TRBJ2-7; no definite D call. V was clipped by 8 bases and J by 4 bases, with 12 bases between them. The CDR3 runs 12 residues. Germline-derived CDR1 and CDR2 are MNHEY and SMNVEV (reference sequence). The DNA for the CDR3 is TGTGCCAGCGCACAGACGCGATACGAGCAGTACTTC. Encoded protein: CASAQTRYEQYF.

V gene TRBV30 combines with J gene TRBJ1-6; D possibly corresponds to TRBD1 (6 bases). Germline V gene lookup returns CDR1 GTSNPN and CDR2 SVGIG (reference sequence). Trimming took 7 bases from V and 7 from J, leaving 14 bases between them. The CDR3 has 13 amino acids. The CDR3 DNA sequence: TGTGCCTCTTCCGGGACAAGGAATTCACCCCTCCACTTT. Amino acids: CASSGTRNSPLHF.

This clone occurred a few times. The chain uses TRBV2 and TRBJ2-2; 7 nucleotides align to TRBD1. From germline, CDR1 is SNHLY and CDR2 FYNNEI. The CDR3 is made up of 15 amino acids. Unmatched junction bases numbered 3, after V lost 4 bases and J lost 1 base. CDR3 in amino acids: CASSAGTENTGELFF. CDR3 nucleotides: TGTGCCAGCAGTGCAGGGACAGAGAACACCGGGGAGCTGTTTTTT.

Only a few counts were recorded for this clone. J is TRBJ1-2 and V is TRBV19, with D perhaps matching TRBD1 (6 bases). The CDR3 spans 13 residues. V was pared by 7 bases and J by 14 bases, with 23 bases between. Germline V gene data show CDR1 as LNHDA and CDR2 as SQIVND (reference sequence). The CDR3 region is CASTPPTGPEGTF. DNA for the CDR3: TGTGCCAGTACCCCACCGACAGGCCCGGAAGGGACCTTC.

The CDR3 DNA sequence: TGTGCCAGCTATAGACAGGGGGAGGCCAAAAACATTCAGTACTTC. Protein sequence: CASYRQGEAKNIQYF. J is TRBJ2-4 and V is TRBV28; 9 bases align to TRBD1. The junction had 6 bases not matched to a gene; V was cut back by 8 bases and J by 1 base. This CDR3 has 15 amino acids. The V gene's germline CDR1 is MDHEN and CDR2 SYDVKM.

This clone was seen more than once but under ten times. The chain employs TRBV30 and TRBJ2-5; 7 nucleotides agree with TRBD2. Trimming cost V 0 bases and J 2 bases; bases outside gene matches: 0. Germline lookup yields CDR1 GTSNPN and CDR2 SVGIG (reference sequence). This CDR3 is 13 amino acids long. For the CDR3, the DNA is TGTGCCTGGAGTGTGGGGGGGCAAGAGACCCAGTACTTC. As protein: CAWSVGGQETQYF.

The chain is built from TRBV9 and TRBJ2-1; TRBD2 is a possible D gene (6 bases). V was clipped by 0 bases and J by 7 bases, with 11 bases between them. CDR1 is SGDLS and CDR2 is YYNGEE in the germline V gene. The length of the CDR3 is 14 residues. The CDR3 spells CASSVVGGANEQFF. The CDR3 DNA follows: TGTGCCAGCAGCGTAGTGGGAGGCGCGAATGAGCAGTTCTTC.

The rearrangement joins TRBV9 to TRBJ2-1; D ambiguous. CDR3 length: 15 residues. Per germline, CDR1 SGDLS and CDR2 YYNGEE. V shed 0 bases and J shed 0 bases, with 7 bases lying between them. CDR3 coding DNA: TGTGCCAGCAGCGTAGTAATTTCCTCCTACAATGAGCAGTTCTTC. Encoded protein: CASSVVISSYNEQFF.